The rows below give T cell receptor beta chains drawn from one sample of a study of blood T cell repertoires in COVID-19. The table came from immunoSEQ multiplex PCR; TCRdb's copy has only in-frame clones and leaves some out. The repertoire holds 200,000 to 250,000 clones, with roughly 85% as singletons. Sequencing was carried out using PBMCs or T cells enriched from blood (not recorded which). Every receptor here comes from a woman between 35 and 50 years old with acute COVID-19. Both conserved end residues are part of each CDR3. A D gene is named only where the DNA matches it firmly. Size is stated for part of the rows, as once, few or many counts, or as a class when the clone is expanded.

clone_size	v_call	j_call	d_call	cdr3_aa	cdr3_nt
NA	TRBV19	TRBJ2-5	TRBD2	CASSLTGGLETQYF	TGTGCCAGTAGCTTAACCGGGGGGTTAGAGACCCAGTACTTC
few	TRBV2	TRBJ1-6	NA	CASSDGQDSRRYNSPLHF	TGTGCCAGCAGTGACGGGCAGGACTCTCGAAGATATAATTCACCCCTCCACTTT
NA	TRBV18	TRBJ2-2	TRBD1	CASSPGDRGWTGELFF	TGTGCCAGCTCACCGGGGGACAGGGGCTGGACCGGGGAGCTGTTTTTT
NA	TRBV5-1	TRBJ2-1	TRBD2	CASSFWEGDEQFF	TGCGCCAGCAGCTTCTGGGAGGGTGATGAGCAGTTCTTC
NA	TRBV19	TRBJ1-6	NA	CASKRRGGVNSPLHF	TGTGCCAGTAAAAGAAGAGGGGGGGTAAATTCACCCCTCCACTTT
NA	TRBV25-1	TRBJ2-3	NA	CASSGIGQGRSTDTQYF	TGTGCCAGCAGTGGTATAGGGCAGGGTAGGAGCACAGATACGCAGTATTTT
NA	TRBV6-5	TRBJ2-2	TRBD2	CASSYVAGGNTGELFF	TGTGCCAGCAGTTATGTAGCGGGGGGGAACACCGGGGAGCTGTTTTTT
NA	TRBV7-3	TRBJ2-3	NA	CASSLMASTDTQYF	TGTGCCAGCAGCTTAATGGCTAGCACAGATACGCAGTATTTT
NA	TRBV7-2	TRBJ1-3	NA	CASSLGGVGNTIYF	TGTGCCAGCAGCTTAGGAGGCGTTGGAAACACCATATATTTT
NA	TRBV5-1	TRBJ1-2	NA	CASSVGGGGPLHGYTF	TGCGCCAGCAGCGTGGGTGGGGGAGGTCCGCTTCATGGCTACACCTTC
NA	TRBV10-3	TRBJ2-7	NA	CAISLQGYEQYF	TGTGCCATCAGCCTACAGGGATACGAGCAGTACTTC
few	TRBV9	TRBJ2-2	NA	CASSVALRGKKGTGELFF	TGTGCCAGCAGCGTAGCACTTCGGGGAAAAAAAGGTACCGGGGAGCTGTTTTTT
NA	TRBV9	TRBJ1-6	TRBD1	CASSEGTGNNSPLHF	TGTGCCAGCAGCGAGGGGACAGGGAATAATTCACCCCTCCACTTT
NA	TRBV19	TRBJ2-1	NA	CASSRRDTHNEQFF	TGTGCCAGTAGTAGACGAGACACTCACAATGAGCAGTTCTTC
NA	TRBV5-8	TRBJ1-1	NA	CASSGGYGDTEAFF	TGTGCCAGCAGCGGAGGATATGGGGACACTGAAGCTTTCTTT
NA	TRBV5-1	TRBJ1-3	NA	CATRGGSGNTIYF	TGCGCCACCCGGGGAGGTTCTGGAAACACCATATATTTT
few	TRBV30	TRBJ2-1	NA	CAWGRGGLYNEQFF	TGTGCCTGGGGAAGGGGGGGCCTCTACAATGAGCAGTTCTTC
NA	TRBV2	TRBJ1-6	TRBD1	CASGTAYNSPLHF	TGTGCCAGCGGGACAGCCTATAATTCACCCCTCCACTTT
NA	TRBV2	TRBJ1-2	TRBD1	CASRSGGDGYTF	TGTGCCAGCAGGTCAGGGGGCGATGGCTACACCTTC
NA	TRBV19	TRBJ1-5	NA	CASSIPRRNQHF	TGTGCCAGTAGTATCCCTCGGAGGAACCAGCATTTT
NA	TRBV27	TRBJ1-2	TRBD1	CASSDGRGLSYGYTF	TGTGCCAGCAGTGACGGAAGGGGGCTTAGCTATGGCTACACCTTC
NA	TRBV2	TRBJ1-4	TRBD1	CASRWGDRDTEKLFF	TGTGCCAGCAGATGGGGAGACAGGGATACTGAAAAACTGTTTTTT
NA	TRBV12-5	TRBJ2-2	NA	CASVQTGELFF	TGTGCTAGTGTTCAGACCGGGGAGCTGTTTTTT
NA	TRBV7-9	TRBJ1-2	TRBD1	CASSKQGAGGYTF	TGTGCCAGCAGTAAACAGGGGGCCGGTGGCTACACCTTC
once	TRBV12-3/TRBV12-4	TRBJ1-1	NA	CASSLSSNTEAFF	TGTGCCAGCAGCCTTAGTTCGAACACTGAAGCTTTCTTT
NA	TRBV7-2	TRBJ1-1	TRBD1	CASSRDGTGVGAFF	TGTGCCAGCAGCAGGGACGGGACAGGTGTGGGAGCTTTCTTT
NA	TRBV5-8	TRBJ1-1	TRBD1	CADGTALGDTEAFF	TGTGCCGACGGGACAGCACTAGGGGACACTGAAGCTTTCTTT
NA	TRBV21-1	TRBJ1-1	NA	CASSKSLGGTEAFF	TGTGCCAGCAGCAAAAGCCTCGGGGGGACTGAAGCTTTCTTT
NA	TRBV4-1	TRBJ1-5	NA	CASSQEGGNQPQHF	TGCGCCAGCAGCCAAGAGGGGGGTAATCAGCCCCAGCATTTT
few	TRBV15	TRBJ2-3	TRBD1	CATSRGTGSDTQYF	TGTGCCACCAGCAGAGGGACAGGGTCAGATACGCAGTATTTT
once	TRBV6-5	TRBJ2-5	TRBD2	CASDPSGGPQETQYF	TGTGCCAGCGACCCTAGCGGGGGGCCGCAAGAGACCCAGTACTTC
NA	TRBV5-1	TRBJ1-4	NA	CASSLDGQGISLGEKLFF	TGCGCCAGCAGCTTGGACGGGCAGGGAATTAGCTTAGGGGAAAAACTGTTTTTT
NA	TRBV4-3	TRBJ1-2	NA	CASSRGDGYGYTF	TGCGCCAGCAGCCGGGGGGACGGCTATGGCTACACCTTC
NA	TRBV11-1	TRBJ1-1	TRBD1	CASSYTGARMAFF	TGTGCCAGCAGCTATACAGGGGCGAGGATGGCTTTCTTT
NA	TRBV15	TRBJ1-5	TRBD1	CATSKGVQGGYQPQHF	TGTGCCACCAGCAAGGGGGTTCAGGGGGGATATCAGCCCCAGCATTTT
NA	TRBV5-4	TRBJ2-7	NA	CASSLGVSRGSYEQYF	TGTGCCAGCAGCTTAGGTGTAAGTCGGGGATCCTACGAGCAGTACTTC
NA	TRBV24-1	TRBJ2-3	NA	CATSETGTDTQYF	TGTGCCACCAGTGAGACGGGGACAGATACGCAGTATTTT
NA	TRBV9	TRBJ1-1	NA	CASSPRVVEAEAFF	TGTGCCAGCAGCCCACGCGTGGTAGAGGCTGAAGCTTTCTTT
once	TRBV29-1	TRBJ1-1	TRBD1	CSVEAPEGAGTEAFF	TGCAGCGTTGAGGCACCCGAGGGGGCTGGGACTGAAGCTTTCTTT
once	TRBV18	TRBJ1-5	NA	CASSPIQGQPQHF	TGTGCCAGCTCACCAATCCAGGGGCAGCCCCAGCATTTT
few	TRBV12-5	TRBJ1-5	NA	CASGLEAGYSNQPQHF	TGTGCTAGTGGTTTGGAGGCAGGATATAGCAATCAGCCCCAGCATTTT
NA	TRBV28	TRBJ1-1	TRBD1	CASSSGTGLIDTEAFF	TGTGCCAGCAGTTCCGGGACAGGGCTAATAGACACTGAAGCTTTCTTT
NA	TRBV5-1	TRBJ1-2	TRBD1	CASSSPVDRGDRGYTF	TGCGCCAGCAGCTCTCCAGTCGACAGGGGAGATCGGGGCTACACCTTC
NA	TRBV15	TRBJ2-2	TRBD1	CATSRAGTANTGELFF	TGTGCCACCAGCAGAGCCGGGACAGCAAACACCGGGGAGCTGTTTTTT
NA	TRBV10-3	TRBJ1-2	NA	CAISQGVSDGYTF	TGTGCCATCAGCCAAGGGGTGTCGGATGGCTACACCTTC